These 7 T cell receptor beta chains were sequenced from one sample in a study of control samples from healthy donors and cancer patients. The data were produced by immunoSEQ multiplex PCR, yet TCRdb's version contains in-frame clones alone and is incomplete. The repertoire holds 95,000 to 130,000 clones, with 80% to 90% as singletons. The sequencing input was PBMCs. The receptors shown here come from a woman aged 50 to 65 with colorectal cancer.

The CDR3 is CASSQRTNTEAFF. The CDR3 DNA sequence: TGTGCCAGCAGCCAGAGAACGAACACTGAAGCTTTCTTT. This chain connects TRBV6-5 to TRBJ1-1; D ambiguous. Between the trimmed V and J ends, which lost 6 bases and 1 base, there was a span of 9 bases. CDR3 length equals 13 residues. The V gene's germline CDR1 is MNHEY and CDR2 SVGAGI.

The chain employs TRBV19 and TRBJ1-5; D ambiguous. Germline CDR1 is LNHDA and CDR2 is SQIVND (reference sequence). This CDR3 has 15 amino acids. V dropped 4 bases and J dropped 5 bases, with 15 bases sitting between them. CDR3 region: CASSTPGRGDQPQHF. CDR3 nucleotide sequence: TGTGCCAGTAGTACACCGGGTCGCGGGGATCAGCCCCAGCATTTT.

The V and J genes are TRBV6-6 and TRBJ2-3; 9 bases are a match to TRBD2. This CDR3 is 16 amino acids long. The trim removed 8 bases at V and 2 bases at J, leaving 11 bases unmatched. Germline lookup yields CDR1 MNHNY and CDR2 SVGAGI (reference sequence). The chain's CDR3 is CASRWTSAKATDTQYF. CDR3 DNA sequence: TGTGCCAGCCGATGGACTAGCGCAAAAGCCACAGATACGCAGTATTTT.

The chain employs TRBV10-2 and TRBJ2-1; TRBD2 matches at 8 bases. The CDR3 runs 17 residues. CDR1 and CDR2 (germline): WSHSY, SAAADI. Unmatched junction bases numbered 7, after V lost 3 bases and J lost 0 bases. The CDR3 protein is CASSDRASGYSYNEQFF. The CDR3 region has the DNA TGCGCCAGCAGTGATAGGGCTAGCGGGTACTCCTACAATGAGCAGTTCTTC.

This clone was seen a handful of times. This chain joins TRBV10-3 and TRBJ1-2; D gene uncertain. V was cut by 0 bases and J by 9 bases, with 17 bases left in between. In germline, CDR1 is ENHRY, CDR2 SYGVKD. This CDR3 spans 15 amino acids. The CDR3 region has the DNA TGTGCCATCAGTGAGTCTTTGAGTGCCAGCGGGCGCTACACCTTC. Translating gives CAISESLSASGRYTF.

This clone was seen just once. The CDR3 loop reads CASSISRDGSTDTQYF. The DNA of the CDR3 is TGTGCCAGCAGCATATCCCGGGACGGAAGCACAGATACGCAGTATTTT. This chain links TRBV11-2 with TRBJ2-3; D is tentatively TRBD1 or TRBD2 (5 bases each). There are 16 residues in the CDR3. In germline, CDR1 is SGHAT, CDR2 FQNNGV. The germline V and J ends were trimmed by 5 bases and 0 bases, with 15 bases remaining between them.

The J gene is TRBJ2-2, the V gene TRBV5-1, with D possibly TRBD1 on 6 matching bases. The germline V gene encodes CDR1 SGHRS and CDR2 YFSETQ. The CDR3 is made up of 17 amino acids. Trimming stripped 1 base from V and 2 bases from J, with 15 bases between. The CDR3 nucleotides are TGCGCCAGCAGCTTGCCGACCGGGACACTCAACACCGGGGAGCTGTTTTTT. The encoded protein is CASSLPTGTLNTGELFF.